This record covers a single T cell receptor beta chain. Its target is not known. The sample originates from a study of vaccination and CD4 T cells after COVID-19. Study-wide results and caveats: From a median of roughly 20 to 40, SARS-CoV-2-reactive clonotypes increased, though not significantly.

CDR3 length: 11 amino acids. V was trimmed by 3 bases and J by 4 bases, leaving 2 bases between them. CDR1 is SEHNR and CDR2 is FQNEAQ in the germline V gene (reference sequence). TCRdb called the PCR reads again in MiXCR, with one record for every CDR3 protein. The sample lists under 20,000 distinct CDR3 sequences, 60% to 80% seen once, with approximately 0.93% in the top ten. This clonotype was sampled from a human donor who had recovered from COVID-19. The V and J genes are TRBV7-9 and TRBJ2-3; no reliable D call. The input for sequencing was CD4+ T cells from blood, taken before SARS-CoV-2 vaccination. CDR3 residues: CASSLSDTQYF. The CDR3 coding sequence is TGTGCCAGCAGCTTGTCAGATACGCAGTATTTT.